These 26 T cell receptor beta chains originate from one sample sequenced in a study of T cell responses to AZD1222 COVID-19 vaccine. Sequencing was performed with immunoSEQ multiplex PCR; in TCRdb, only in-frame clones are kept and a portion is missing. The data hold over 120,000 clones, with 90% to 95% observed a single time. Here the sequenced sample was peripheral blood, taken on day 0 of AZD1222 vaccination. These receptors were taken from an adult in good health.

This chain connects TRBV27 to TRBJ2-7, with a possible D match to TRBD1 (6 bases). V was clipped by 3 bases and J by 5 bases, with 11 bases between them. CDR1 is MNHEY, CDR2 SMNVEV, per germline (reference sequence). The CDR3 extends over 13 amino acids. CDR3 sequence reads: CASSFGTRNEQYF. In DNA form, the CDR3 reads TGTGCCAGCAGTTTCGGGACAAGAAACGAGCAGTACTTC.

This clone was observed a few times. The gene calls are TRBV5-6 and TRBJ1-1, with 8 positions matching TRBD1. CDR3 length: 14 amino acids. V shed 4 bases and J 5 bases; nucleotides not matched to a gene: 7. Germline lookup yields CDR1 SGHDT and CDR2 YYEEEE. CDR3 coding DNA: TGTGCCAGCAGCCCAGGGACAGGATTGACTGAAGCTTTCTTT. Its protein product is CASSPGTGLTEAFF.

The chain has TRBV24-1 and TRBJ2-7; the match to TRBD1 covers 10 bases. V was clipped by 4 bases and J by 11 bases; unmatched bases: 13. Germline CDR1 is KGHDR and CDR2 is SFDVKD. The CDR3 sequence is 15 residues long. The chain's CDR3 is CATSDDRDRGAWKYF. The CDR3 DNA is TGTGCCACCAGTGACGACCGGGACAGGGGAGCATGGAAGTACTTC.

The V gene is TRBV7-9, the J gene TRBJ2-7; D not certain. The germline V and J ends were trimmed by 5 bases and 3 bases, with 5 bases remaining between them. There are 11 residues in the CDR3. Germline CDR1 SEHNR, CDR2 FQNEAQ (reference sequence). CDR3 DNA sequence: TGTGCCAGCAGCGAAGGCTACGAGCAGTACTTC. Translation: CASSEGYEQYF.

This clone has more than one count but fewer than ten. The V and J genes are TRBV30 and TRBJ2-7, with 13 bases fitting TRBD2. The germline V gene encodes CDR1 GTSNPN and CDR2 SVGIG (reference sequence). Trimming at V came to 1 base and at J to 4 bases, leaving 7 bases not matched to a gene. The CDR3 runs 16 residues. For the CDR3, the DNA is TGTGCCTGGAGTGGGACTAGCGGGAGAATATATTACGAGCAGTACTTC. This sequence encodes CAWSGTSGRIYYEQYF.

This chain connects TRBV5-6 to TRBJ1-5; TRBD1 might be the D (5 bases). The CDR3 contains 15 residues. The germline V gene encodes CDR1 SGHDT and CDR2 YYEEEE. Trimming took 0 bases from V and 4 from J, leaving 11 bases between them. CDR3 amino acids: CASSLGSGKNQPQHF. The CDR3 coding sequence is TGTGCCAGCAGCTTGGGTTCAGGGAAGAATCAGCCCCAGCATTTT. The complete variable domain, with remaining parts taken from reference TRBV5-6 and TRBJ1-5, reads DAGVTQSPTHLIKTRGQQVTLRCSPKSGHDTVSWYQQALGQGPQFIFQYYEEEERQRGNFPDRFSGHQFPNYSSELNVNALLLGDSALYLCASSLGSGKNQPQHFGDGTRLSIL.

The chain has TRBV9 and TRBJ2-7; 13 nucleotides agree with TRBD2. The CDR3 spans 16 residues. Per germline, CDR1 SGDLS and CDR2 YYNGEE. Trimming took 0 bases from V and 4 from J; bases not matched to a gene: 4. CDR3 amino acids: CASSVGGTSGVYEQYF. CDR3 in DNA: TGTGCCAGCAGCGTAGGTGGGACTAGCGGGGTTTACGAGCAGTACTTC. The variable domain in full, completed from reference TRBV9 and TRBJ2-7, reads DSGVTQTPKHLITATGQRVTLRCSPRSGDLSVYWYQQSLDQGLQFLIQYYNGEERAKGNILERFSAQQFPDLHSELNLSSLELGDSALYFCASSVGGTSGVYEQYFGPGTRLTVT.

The CDR3 protein is CASSLGWRRVTEAFF. The DNA of the CDR3 is TGTGCCAGCTCACTCGGATGGAGGAGGGTTACTGAAGCTTTCTTT. This rearrangement joins TRBV18 to TRBJ1-1; D is uncertain. Germline V CDR1 and CDR2: KGHSH, LQKENI. CDR3 length: 15 amino acids. Deletions cut 4 bases from V and 5 bases from J, with 17 bases between.

This rearrangement joins TRBV5-4 to TRBJ2-1, with D maybe TRBD2 (6 bases). The V end lost 1 base, the J end lost 3 bases, and 8 bases lay between the germline ends. Germline-derived CDR1 and CDR2 are SGHNT and YYREEE (reference sequence). The CDR3 contains 14 residues. In nucleotides, the CDR3 is TGTGCCAGCAGCTTGATTAGCGGCTACAATGAGCAGTTCTTC. This codes for CASSLISGYNEQFF.

The chain links TRBV28 to TRBJ2-7; D is unclear. CDR1 and CDR2 from the germline V gene are MDHEN and SYDVKM. V gave up 2 bases and J gave up 6 bases, with 8 bases separating them. The CDR3 has 12 residues. The CDR3 spells CASSLEVGEQYF. The CDR3 region has the DNA TGTGCCAGCAGTTTAGAGGTGGGCGAGCAGTACTTC. The full variable domain, its missing parts supplied by reference TRBV28 and TRBJ2-7, is DVKVTQSSRYLVKRTGEKVFLECVQDMDHENMFWYRQDPGLGLRLIYFSYDVKMKEKGDIPEGYSVSREKKERFSLILESASTNQTSMYLCASSLEVGEQYFGPGTRLTVT.

The genes are TRBV5-4 and TRBJ1-1; tentatively, D is TRBD1 (5 bases). The V gene lost 4 bases and the J gene lost 0 bases, with 7 bases spanning the gap. CDR1 SGHNT and CDR2 YYREEE come from the germline V gene (reference sequence). This CDR3 has 13 amino acids. The CDR3 here is CASSRGLNTEAFF. The CDR3 coding sequence is TGTGCCAGCAGCAGGGGACTGAACACTGAAGCTTTCTTT.

This chain links TRBV15 with TRBJ2-5; 9 bases match TRBD2. The V gene's germline CDR1 is LNHNV and CDR2 YYDKDF (reference sequence). CDR3 size: 15 residues. V shed 1 base, J shed 2 bases, and the junction held 2 bases outside the gene matches. CDR3 residues: CATSRASGIQETQYF. CDR3 bases: TGTGCCACCAGCAGAGCTAGCGGGATTCAAGAGACCCAGTACTTC.

A few counts support this clone. The V gene is TRBV2, the J gene TRBJ1-6; 8 bases are shared with TRBD1. Germline CDR1 SNHLY, CDR2 FYNNEI. After removal of 8 bases from V and 9 bases from J, the junction contained 15 bases not matched to a gene. CDR3 length: 16 residues. CDR3 coding DNA: TGTGCCAGCCATCAGGGCAGGGGGCTTGTTGGTTCACCCCTCCACTTT. Translation: CASHQGRGLVGSPLHF.

The V and J genes are TRBV15 and TRBJ2-7; D may be TRBD2 (5 bases). There are 18 residues in the CDR3. Germline loops: CDR1 LNHNV, CDR2 YYDKDF (reference sequence). Trimming removed 1 base from V and 9 bases from J, with 28 bases in between. In nucleotides, the CDR3 is TGTGCCACCAGCAGAGGACTTAGGACCGGACTCTCCCCGTCGGTGCAGTACTTC. Encoded protein: CATSRGLRTGLSPSVQYF.

This clone was seen only once. The chain uses TRBV7-2 and TRBJ2-5; D gene ambiguous. The CDR3 is 11 amino acids. Germline V CDR1 and CDR2: SGHTA, FQGNSA. With 3 bases removed from V and 4 bases from J, the gap between germline ends came to 3 bases. The CDR3 sequence: CASSFRETQYF. CDR3 sequence (DNA): TGTGCCAGCAGCTTCCGAGAGACCCAGTACTTC. Supplemented by reference TRBV7-2 and TRBJ2-5, the full variable domain reads GAGVSQSPSNKVTEKGKDVELRCDPISGHTALYWYRQSLGQGLEFLIYFQGNSAPDKSGLPSDRFSAERTGGSVSTLTIQRTQQEDSAVYLCASSFRETQYFGPGTRLLVL.

In its sample, this clone was seen once. The rearrangement uses TRBV7-6 and TRBJ2-7, with TRBD1 matching over 8 bases. Trimming took 1 base from V and 1 from J; bases not matched to a gene: 9. CDR1 is SGHVS and CDR2 is FNYEAQ in the germline V gene. There are 17 residues in the CDR3. CDR3 DNA: TGTGCCAGCAGCTTAGGCAGACAGGGGTCAGTTTCCTACGAGCAGTACTTC. It yields the protein CASSLGRQGSVSYEQYF.

CDR3 DNA sequence: TGTGCCAGCAGCCTAGGGTCGGGACGGGACTATGGCTACACCTTC. It codes for CASSLGSGRDYGYTF. The genes are TRBV11-2 and TRBJ1-2; D possibly corresponds to TRBD1 (5 bases). The CDR3 has 15 amino acids. Germline V gives CDR1 SGHAT, CDR2 FQNNGV. Trimming took 5 bases from V and 3 from J, leaving 16 bases between them.

The CDR3 DNA is TGCACCAGCAGCCACCAAGTAGCTTCTCGTGAAAAACTGTTTTTT. Residues: CTSSHQVASREKLFF. The chain has TRBV1 and TRBJ1-4. TRBV1 is a pseudogene locus. CDR3 length: 15 residues.

This clone was seen just once. The V gene is TRBV29-1, the J gene TRBJ1-2; D is possibly TRBD1 (6 bases). Per the germline V gene, CDR1 is SQVTM and CDR2 is ANQGSEA. The length of the CDR3 is 17 residues. V gave up 0 bases and J gave up 3 bases, with 20 bases separating them. The CDR3 DNA sequence: TGCAGCGTTGAAGACGGCCAGGGACACCCTCTTTACTATGGCTACACCTTC. Its translation is CSVEDGQGHPLYYGYTF.

The chain combines TRBV28 with TRBJ2-7, with a weak D call TRBD1 (6 bases). The CDR3 has 14 residues. V was pared by 10 bases and J by 5 bases, with 21 bases between. The germline V gene encodes CDR1 MDHEN and CDR2 SYDVKM. The CDR3 sequence: CATQDSTIGDEQYF. CDR3 in DNA: TGTGCCACCCAGGACAGTACCATTGGAGACGAGCAGTACTTC.

The V call is TRBV20-1, the J call TRBJ1-4, with a possible D match to TRBD1 (5 bases). Trimming cost V 4 bases and J 8 bases, with 17 bases left between them. CDR1 is DFQATT and CDR2 is SNEGSKA in the germline V gene (reference sequence). The CDR3 spans 14 residues. Written as DNA, the CDR3 is TGCAGTGCTAATGAGGCAGGGACTGGAGAAAAACTGTTTTTT. Translation: CSANEAGTGEKLFF.

This clone appeared many times. V gene TRBV4-1 combines with J gene TRBJ2-7; a weak D match, TRBD1 (6 bases). V shed 2 bases and J shed 4 bases, with 9 bases lying between them. Germline V lookup: CDR1 MGHRA, CDR2 YSYEKL. The length of the CDR3 is 13 residues. Written as DNA, the CDR3 is TGCGCCAGCAGCCAACATACAGGGTACGAGCAGTACTTC. Its protein product is CASSQHTGYEQYF.

The chain couples TRBV9 to TRBJ1-2; tentatively, D is TRBD1 (5 bases). Trimming pared 0 bases from V and 8 bases from J, leaving 8 bases between. Germline V gene data show CDR1 as SGDLS and CDR2 as YYNGEE. The CDR3 covers 12 residues. CDR3 residues: CASSVAGGGYTF. The CDR3 DNA follows: TGTGCCAGCAGCGTAGCGGGGGGAGGCTACACCTTC.

The V gene is TRBV2, the J gene TRBJ2-7; D might be TRBD1 (6 bases). V lost 3 bases and J 3 bases, leaving 9 bases between the germline ends. This CDR3 is 13 amino acids long. Germline V lookup: CDR1 SNHLY, CDR2 FYNNEI. In nucleotides, the CDR3 is TGTGCCAGCAGTGATACAGGGATCTACGAGCAGTACTTC. Protein sequence: CASSDTGIYEQYF.

The V gene is TRBV3-1 (or the pseudogene TRBV3-2), the J gene TRBJ2-2; 8 bases are a match to TRBD1. CDR1 and CDR2 from the germline V gene are LGHDT and YNNKEL (reference sequence). This CDR3 region has 16 residues. With 4 bases clipped from V and 5 bases from J, the junction kept 9 bases outside the gene matches. The CDR3 DNA is TGTGCCAGCAGCCGCCGCAGGGGGCTAGGGACCGGGGAGCTGTTTTTT. Translation gives CASSRRRGLGTGELFF.

The J gene is TRBJ2-7, the V gene TRBV5-4; D could derive from TRBD1 or TRBD2 (5 bases each). Germline loops: CDR1 SGHNT, CDR2 YYREEE (reference sequence). V was pared by 4 bases and J by 2 bases, with 16 bases between. CDR3 size: 15 residues. CDR3 protein: CASSAPGTATYEQYF. The CDR3 DNA reads TGTGCCAGCAGCGCTCCCGGGACGGCCACCTACGAGCAGTACTTC.